The 12 T cell receptor beta chains reported below all come from one sample, sequenced in a study of blood T cells in healthy people across ages. Together with a sample-barcoded 5' primer, a J-beta primer mix was included in a second PCR lasting roughly 6 to 12 cycles. TCRdb re-called the 5' RACE reads with MiXCR, one entry per CDR3 protein. The repertoire holds around 1.5 million distinct CDR3 sequences, roughly 40% seen once, with 7.9% in the top ten. Sequences were obtained from blood. The receptors originated from a woman between 18 and 29 years old in good health.

The chain combines TRBV4-1 with TRBJ2-1; D gene uncertain. The V gene's germline CDR1 is MGHRA and CDR2 YSYEKL. Trimming took 4 bases from V and 9 from J, leaving 13 bases between them. This CDR3 contains 13 residues. CDR3 nucleotides: TGCGCCAGCAGCCGAGATTTCGGGTTTGAGCAGTTCTTC. This codes for CASSRDFGFEQFF.

The chain couples TRBV20-1 to TRBJ2-1, with 8 positions matching TRBD1. V was pared by 1 base and J by 3 bases, with 8 bases of the junction left unmatched. Germline CDR1 is DFQATT and CDR2 is SNEGSKA (reference sequence). The CDR3 runs 16 residues. The CDR3 nucleotides are TGCAGTGCTAGAGCTATAGTTGGACAGGGCTACAATGAGCAGTTCTTC. This codes for CSARAIVGQGYNEQFF.

The chain uses TRBV7-2 and TRBJ2-6; D gene ambiguous. The CDR3 sequence is 14 residues long. CDR1 is SGHTA and CDR2 is FQGNSA in the germline V gene. V was clipped by 5 bases and J by 4 bases, with 9 bases between them. CDR3 nucleotides: TGTGCCAGCAGCACCCAGTCAGGGGCCAACGTCCTGACTTTC. It specifies CASSTQSGANVLTF.

A few counts support this clonotype. The chain links TRBV7-2 to TRBJ2-7, with 7 bases identical to TRBD2. The ends lost 0 bases at V and 2 bases at J; junction bases unmatched: 7. The CDR3 loop spans 16 amino acids. Germline V gene sequence: CDR1 SGHTA, CDR2 FQGNSA. Here the CDR3 DNA reads TGTGCCAGCAGCTTAGCGGGGCTAGCGGAAACCTACGAGCAGTACTTC. Its translation is CASSLAGLAETYEQYF.

V and J are TRBV3-1 and TRBJ2-7; possibly TRBD1 or TRBD2 for D (6 bases each). Trimming removed 3 bases from V and 5 bases from J, with 14 bases in between. Germline V gives CDR1 LGHDT, CDR2 YNNKEL (reference sequence). The CDR3 is 14 amino acids. CDR3 sequence: CASSQLLGGHEQYF. The CDR3 DNA reads as TGTGCCAGCAGCCAGCTCTTGGGGGGCCACGAGCAGTACTTC.

This clonotype was seen ten or more times. The CDR3 here is CASSLHSGRPYYEQYF. The CDR3 DNA follows: TGCGCCAGCAGCCTTCACAGCGGGAGGCCTTACTACGAGCAGTACTTC. The V call is TRBV4-1, the J call TRBJ2-7; 9 bases align to TRBD2. J was trimmed by 3 bases and V by 4 bases; bases with no gene match: 10. This CDR3 is 16 amino acids long. Germline V gene sequence: CDR1 MGHRA, CDR2 YSYEKL.

At least ten counts were recorded for this clonotype. V gene TRBV6-1 combines with J gene TRBJ2-1; no reliable D call. The CDR3 has 14 residues. Germline V gene sequence: CDR1 MNHNS, CDR2 SASEGT. V lost 1 base to trimming and J lost 10 bases, with 14 bases between them. DNA for the CDR3: TGTGCCAGCAGTGAAGGGAGTTCCCTTGGGGAGCAGTTCTTC. Translation: CASSEGSSLGEQFF.

The V call is TRBV27, the J call TRBJ2-5, with D tentatively TRBD1 (6 bases). The CDR3 runs 14 residues. The germline CDR1 and CDR2 sequences are MNHEY and SMNVEV (reference sequence). The V end lost 5 bases, the J end lost 7 bases, and 17 bases lay between the germline ends. The CDR3 loop is CASSQSPQGATQYF. The CDR3 coding sequence is TGTGCCAGCAGTCAATCCCCACAGGGAGCGACCCAGTACTTC.

About this clonotype: Its ends do not fully match the called genes, so a read error is possible. This chain uses TRBV5-1 with TRBJ2-3; TRBD2 might be the D (5 bases). The CDR3 length is 15 residues. The germline CDR1 and CDR2 sequences are SGHRS and YFSETQ. The DNA for the CDR3 is TGCGCCAGCAGCTTGGATGTAGACTACACAGATACGCGGTATTTT. It encodes CASSLDVDYTDTRYF.

The table lists this clonotype with a few counts. V gene TRBV11-2 combines with J gene TRBJ2-1, with a weak D call TRBD2 (5 bases). V was cut by 2 bases and J by 6 bases, with 20 bases left in between. The CDR3 has 17 amino acids. The germline gives CDR1 SGHAT, CDR2 FQNNGV. CDR3 sequence (DNA): TGTGCCAGCAGCTTACTTCTTGGCGGAGTAGGGAGCAATGAGCAGTTCTTC. Encoded protein: CASSLLLGGVGSNEQFF.

The chain couples TRBV6-5 to TRBJ2-5; 12 nucleotides agree with TRBD2. Per the germline V gene, CDR1 is MNHEY and CDR2 is SVGAGI. Losses at the gene ends were 2 bases for V and 4 bases for J; bases not matched to a gene: 8. This CDR3 contains 17 residues. Here the CDR3 DNA reads TGTGCCAGCAGTTACGGGCTAGCGGGAGGGCCCGGAGAGACCCAGTACTTC. This translates into CASSYGLAGGPGETQYF.

The chain is built from TRBV20-1 and TRBJ2-1; TRBD1 might be the D (7 bases). CDR1 is DFQATT, CDR2 SNEGSKA, per germline (reference sequence). The CDR3 contains 13 residues. CDR3 bases: TGCAGCCAGGGGGGACAAACCTTCAATGAGCAGTTCTTC. Encoded protein: CSQGGQTFNEQFF.